Shown below are 16 T cell receptor beta chains from a single sample sequenced in a study of brain T cells in children with intractable seizures. TCRdb's table, derived via immunoSEQ multiplex PCR, lists solely in-frame clones and lacks some. The sample shows a few hundred thousand clones, 93% of them seen only once. Documented time point: blood from clinic visit 5 months post-surgery; TSC patient then seizure free. The source material was peripheral blood, sampled less than 6 months after surgery. These receptors were obtained from a boy in the first two years of life with tuberous sclerosis and intractable seizures.

The genes are TRBV2 and TRBJ1-1; 7 bases fit TRBD1. The J segment lost 0 bases and the V segment lost 6 bases, leaving 4 bases of the junction unmatched. Germline lookup yields CDR1 SNHLY and CDR2 FYNNEI. This CDR3 comprises 14 residues. CDR3 nucleotides: TGTGCCAGCAGAGAGGGACAGATGAACACTGAAGCTTTCTTT. It translates to CASREGQMNTEAFF. The full variable domain, in which reference TRBV2 and TRBJ1-1 provide the parts outside the CDR3, is EPEVTQTPSHQVTQMGQEVILRCVPISNHLYFYWYRQILGQKVEFLVSFYNNEISEKSEIFDDQFSVERPDGSNFTLKIRSTKLEDSAMYFCASREGQMNTEAFFGQGTRLTVV.

This sequence joins TRBV7-2 and TRBJ1-5; D gene unclear. Germline values: CDR1 SGHTA, CDR2 FQGNSA. V lost 1 base and J lost 2, with 15 bases in between. CDR3 length: 17 amino acids. The CDR3 DNA is TGTGCCAGCAGCTTAGATCGCTGGGGAGTAGGCAATCAGCCCCAGCATTTT. It is translated as CASSLDRWGVGNQPQHF.

The rearrangement links TRBV30 to TRBJ2-7, with D perhaps TRBD2 (6 bases). V lost 3 bases and J lost 3, with 15 bases in between. The CDR3 sequence is 14 residues long. The germline CDR1 and CDR2 sequences are GTSNPN and SVGIG (reference sequence). CDR3 region: CAWRRREFGYEQYF. The CDR3, as DNA: TGTGCCTGGAGGAGGAGGGAATTTGGCTACGAGCAGTACTTC. The variable domain in full, completed from reference TRBV30 and TRBJ2-7, reads SQTIHQWPATLVQPVGSPLSLECTVEGTSNPNLYWYRQAAGRGLQLLFYSVGIGQISSEVPQNLSASRPQDRQFILSSKKLLLSDSGFYLCAWRRREFGYEQYFGPGTRLTVT.

CDR3 nucleotide sequence: TGTGCCACCAGTGATGGAGGAGGGGCGAGGTCCTACAATGAGCAGTTCTTC. Its protein product is CATSDGGGARSYNEQFF. The chain combines TRBV24-1 with TRBJ2-1; the D gene is possibly TRBD2 (6 bases). CDR1 is KGHDR, CDR2 SFDVKD, per germline. V lost 3 bases to trimming and J lost 1 base, with 15 bases between them. CDR3 length: 17 amino acids.

The chain uses TRBV24-1 and TRBJ1-1; D not certain. Germline lookup yields CDR1 KGHDR and CDR2 SFDVKD. Trimming removed 7 bases at V and 1 base at J, with 9 bases between. The CDR3 has 13 amino acids. CDR3 DNA: TGTGCCACCAGCGACGGAAGGAACACTGAAGCTTTCTTT. This encodes CATSDGRNTEAFF.

Only a few counts were recorded for this clone. V is TRBV9 and J is TRBJ1-2, with 8 nucleotides matching TRBD1. V was clipped by 3 bases and J by 5 bases; unmatched bases: 3. CDR1 is SGDLS and CDR2 is YYNGEE in the germline V gene. The CDR3 sequence is 13 residues long. CDR3 protein: CASSGGQDYGYTF. In nucleotides, the CDR3 is TGTGCCAGCAGCGGGGGACAGGATTATGGCTACACCTTC.

The gene calls are TRBV27 and TRBJ2-7; the D gene is possibly TRBD2 (7 bases). CDR3 length: 12 residues. Trimming removed 5 bases at V and 9 bases at J, with 14 bases between. The V gene's germline CDR1 is MNHEY and CDR2 SMNVEV (reference sequence). DNA of the CDR3: TGTGCCAGCAGTACGAGGGGGGGGCGGCAGTACTTC. Amino acid sequence: CASSTRGGRQYF.

The chain carries TRBV7-8 and TRBJ2-2; perhaps TRBD1 as D (5 bases). Germline V gene sequence: CDR1 SGHVS, CDR2 FQNEAQ. The CDR3 runs 15 residues. The V and J ends lost 5 bases and 5 bases respectively, with 15 bases between them. CDR3 loop: CASSLSRVSTGELFF. DNA of the CDR3: TGTGCCAGCAGCCTTAGCAGGGTATCGACCGGGGAGCTGTTTTTT.

This chain joins TRBV12-3 or TRBV12-4 and TRBJ1-1, with D uncertain. V was cut by 2 bases and J by 3 bases, with 7 bases left in between. The CDR3 has 13 residues. CDR3 in amino acids: CASSLISYTEAFF. In nucleotides, the CDR3 is TGTGCCAGCAGTTTAATCAGCTACACTGAAGCTTTCTTT.

J is TRBJ2-3 and V is TRBV7-2; D is uncertain. Germline CDR1 and CDR2: SGHTA and FQGNSA. This CDR3 has 14 residues. The V gene lost 1 base and the J gene lost 4 bases, with 9 bases spanning the gap. The CDR3 DNA follows: TGTGCCAGCAGCTTAGAGGTCTCCGCAGATACGCAGTATTTT. Translation: CASSLEVSADTQYF. The full variable domain, rest sourced from reference TRBV7-2 and TRBJ2-3, is GAGVSQSPSNKVTEKGKDVELRCDPISGHTALYWYRQSLGQGLEFLIYFQGNSAPDKSGLPSDRFSAERTGGSVSTLTIQRTQQEDSAVYLCASSLEVSADTQYFGPGTRLTVL.

This rearrangement joins TRBV4-2 to TRBJ2-1; weak D call: TRBD2 (6 bases). Deletions cut 0 bases from V and 4 bases from J, with 13 bases between. Per the germline V gene, CDR1 is LGHNA and CDR2 is YNFKEQ. CDR3 length: 16 residues. CDR3 coding DNA: TGTGCCAGCAGCCAAGATGCGGGAACTCTTTACAATGAGCAGTTCTTC. Amino acid sequence: CASSQDAGTLYNEQFF.

The chain couples TRBV5-3 to TRBJ2-1; D not certain. TRBV5-3 counts as an open reading frame of uncertain function. There are 12 residues in the CDR3. Trimming removed 0 bases at V and 8 bases at J, with 6 bases between. In DNA, the CDR3 is TGTGCCAGAAGCTTGGGGCCCGATGAGCAGTTCTTC. It translates to CARSLGPDEQFF.

The chain joins TRBV10-1 to TRBJ2-1; 7 bases are a match to TRBD2. The V gene end was trimmed by 3 bases and the J gene end by 8 bases; junction bases not matched to a gene: 7. CDR3 size: 14 residues. Germline CDR1 reads WNHNN; CDR2 reads SYGVQD (reference sequence). The CDR3 DNA is TGCGCCAGCAGTGAACCCGGGACTATCCATGAGCAGTTCTTC. Translating it yields CASSEPGTIHEQFF.

V is TRBV19 and J is TRBJ1-4; the D is unclear. The CDR3 is made up of 13 amino acids. Looked up from germline, CDR1 is LNHDA and CDR2 is SQIVND (reference sequence). Trimming cost V 7 bases and J 8 bases, with 14 bases left between them. The CDR3 sequence: CASNDLTSEKLFF. The CDR3 region has the DNA TGTGCCAGTAACGATCTCACGAGCGAAAAACTGTTTTTT.

This chain links TRBV3-1 (or the pseudogene TRBV3-2) with TRBJ2-3; 7 bases match TRBD2. V lost 1 base, J lost 8 bases, and 9 bases stayed unmatched. This CDR3 region has 15 residues. CDR1 and CDR2 (germline): LGHDT, YNNKEL (reference sequence). This CDR3 reads CASSQAGGNGATQYF. DNA for the CDR3: TGTGCCAGCAGCCAAGCGGGGGGAAATGGAGCTACGCAGTATTTT.

The chain links TRBV19 to TRBJ1-2; the D is unclear. CDR1 and CDR2 from the germline V gene are LNHDA and SQIVND (reference sequence). V was shortened by 0 bases and J by 4 bases, with 15 bases between the two germline ends. This CDR3 region has 16 residues. CDR3 coding DNA: TGTGCCAGTAGTATAGATCTGAGACATCCTTTCTATGGCTACACCTTC. Protein: CASSIDLRHPFYGYTF.